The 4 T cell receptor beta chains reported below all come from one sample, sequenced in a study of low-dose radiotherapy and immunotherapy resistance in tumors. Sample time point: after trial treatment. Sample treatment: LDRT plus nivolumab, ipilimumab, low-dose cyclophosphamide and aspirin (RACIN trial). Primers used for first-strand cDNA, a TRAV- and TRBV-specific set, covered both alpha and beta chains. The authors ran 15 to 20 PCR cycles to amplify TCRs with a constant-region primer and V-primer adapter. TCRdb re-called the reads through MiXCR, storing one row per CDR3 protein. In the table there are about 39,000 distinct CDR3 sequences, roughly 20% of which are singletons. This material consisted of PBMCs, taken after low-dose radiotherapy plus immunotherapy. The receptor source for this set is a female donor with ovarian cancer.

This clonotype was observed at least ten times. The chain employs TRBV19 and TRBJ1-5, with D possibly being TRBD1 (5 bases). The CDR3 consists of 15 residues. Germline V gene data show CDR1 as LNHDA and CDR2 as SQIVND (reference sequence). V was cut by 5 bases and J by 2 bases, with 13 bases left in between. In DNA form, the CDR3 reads TGTGCCAGTAGTCGGGACGGAGGGGGCAATCAGCCCCAGCATTTT. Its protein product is CASSRDGGGNQPQHF.

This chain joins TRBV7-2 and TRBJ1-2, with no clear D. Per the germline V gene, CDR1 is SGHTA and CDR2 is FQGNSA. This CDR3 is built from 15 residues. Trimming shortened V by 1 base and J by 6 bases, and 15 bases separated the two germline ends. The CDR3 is CASSLGTQVGDGYTF. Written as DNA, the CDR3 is TGTGCCAGCAGCTTAGGTACCCAGGTTGGGGATGGCTACACCTTC.

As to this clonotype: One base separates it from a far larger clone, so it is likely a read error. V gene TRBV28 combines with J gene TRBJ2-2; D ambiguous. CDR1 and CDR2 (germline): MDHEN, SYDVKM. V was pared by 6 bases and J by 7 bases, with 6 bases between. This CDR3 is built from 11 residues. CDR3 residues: CASSSGGELFF. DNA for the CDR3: TGTGCCAGCAGCTCGGGCGGGGAGCTGTTTTTT. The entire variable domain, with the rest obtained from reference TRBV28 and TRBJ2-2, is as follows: DVKVTQSSRYLVKRTGEKVFLECVQDMDHENMFWYRQDPGLGLRLIYFSYDVKMKEKGDIPEGYSVSREKKERFSLILESASTNQTSMYLCASSSGGELFFGEGSRLTVL.

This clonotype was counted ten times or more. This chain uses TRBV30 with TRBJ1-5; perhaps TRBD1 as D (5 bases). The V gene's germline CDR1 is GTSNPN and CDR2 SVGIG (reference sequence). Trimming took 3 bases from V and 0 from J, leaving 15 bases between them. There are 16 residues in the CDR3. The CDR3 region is CAWRGGAAISNQPQHF. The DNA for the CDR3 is TGTGCCTGGAGAGGCGGGGCAGCCATTAGCAATCAGCCCCAGCATTTT.